Listed below are T cell receptor beta chains from one sample, sequenced in a study of T cells in Graves' hyperthyroidism and ophthalmopathy. TCRdb recomputed calls from the multiplex PCR reads with MiXCR, one row per CDR3 protein. The sample includes about 500,000 distinct CDR3 sequences, roughly a sixth of them seen just once. Specimen: blood. These receptors were collected from a woman aged 18-29 years with Graves' hyperthyroidism. CDR3s include the opening cysteine and the closing phenylalanine or tryptophan. Fields, in order: V gene, CDR3 protein.

V gene: TRBV7-2; CDR3 protein: CASSPYSRYEQHF
V gene: TRBV5-1; CDR3 protein: CASSLATAGVGDTQYF
V gene: TRBV6-2/TRBV6-3; CDR3 protein: CASTNRAGGREQYF
V gene: TRBV6-2/TRBV6-3; CDR3 protein: CASSHRNTGELFF
V gene: TRBV7-9; CDR3 protein: CASSLALAGGPETQYF
V gene: TRBV6-5; CDR3 protein: CASSSNLNSNQPQHF
V gene: TRBV12-3/TRBV12-4; CDR3 protein: CASSLEGMSTDTQYF
V gene: TRBV2; CDR3 protein: CASSQAGPSTDTQYF
V gene: TRBV12-3/TRBV12-4; CDR3 protein: CASSLTSGVVEQFF
V gene: TRBV14; CDR3 protein: CASSQDDQGRFTDTQYF
V gene: TRBV4-3; CDR3 protein: CASSQGPPPYEQYF
V gene: TRBV6-2/TRBV6-3; CDR3 protein: CASTEDGASSYEQYF
V gene: TRBV11-3; CDR3 protein: CASSFPGTAGTDTQYF
V gene: TRBV2; CDR3 protein: CASSRGQLLAKNIQYF
V gene: TRBV4-3; CDR3 protein: CASSQDPGEYGYTF
V gene: TRBV20-1; CDR3 protein: CSARDGTSGSYIQYF
V gene: TRBV9; CDR3 protein: CASRDSPSGNTIYF
V gene: TRBV6-6; CDR3 protein: CASSYLPIANTEAFF
V gene: TRBV20-1; CDR3 protein: CSAGQGLYEQYF
V gene: TRBV14; CDR3 protein: CASSQDHSGRIYEQYF
V gene: TRBV19; CDR3 protein: CASSDSRGASEQYF
V gene: TRBV5-8; CDR3 protein: CASSSWTVNYGYTF
V gene: TRBV5-1; CDR3 protein: CASSSTSTGELFF
V gene: TRBV11-3; CDR3 protein: CASSLAARRWETQYF
V gene: TRBV29-1; CDR3 protein: CSVESTPSGEAEQFF
V gene: TRBV20-1; CDR3 protein: CSARRAGEAFF
V gene: TRBV9; CDR3 protein: CASSGQGGYATNEKLFF
V gene: TRBV12-3/TRBV12-4; CDR3 protein: CASKILGLNTEAFF
V gene: TRBV11-3; CDR3 protein: CASTKGLAGGRTDTQYF
V gene: TRBV7-9; CDR3 protein: CASSKPVDGTYQETQYF
V gene: TRBV10-3; CDR3 protein: CAISERGPGGQETQYF
V gene: TRBV27; CDR3 protein: CASSLYRDRYNEQFF
V gene: TRBV9; CDR3 protein: CASSVPTSDTQYF
V gene: TRBV7-9; CDR3 protein: CASSQPHSGGAGSSHEQYF
V gene: TRBV10-3; CDR3 protein: CAISLTGLEHTEAFF
V gene: TRBV12-3/TRBV12-4; CDR3 protein: CASSSSGLAFF
V gene: TRBV7-2; CDR3 protein: CVSSLDRATNEKLFF
V gene: TRBV27; CDR3 protein: CASSLQRGRFDGYTF
V gene: TRBV30; CDR3 protein: CAWSSRARRFF
V gene: TRBV14; CDR3 protein: CASSQWTDGDEQFF
V gene: TRBV7-9; CDR3 protein: CASSHSGDRRDSPLHF
V gene: TRBV12-3/TRBV12-4; CDR3 protein: CASSFYHEQYF
V gene: TRBV7-4; CDR3 protein: CASSLPRGTAKYNEQFF
V gene: TRBV20-1; CDR3 protein: CSARDSGTGKTSTDTQYF
V gene: TRBV20-1; CDR3 protein: CSALRPNTGELFF
V gene: TRBV6-2/TRBV6-3; CDR3 protein: CASTYAKSTRELRHEQYF
V gene: TRBV10-2; CDR3 protein: CASSRQRPTSTDTQYF
V gene: TRBV11-2; CDR3 protein: CASSLRAGTETSKSRYEQYF
V gene: TRBV18; CDR3 protein: CASSPPFGSGHTGELFF
V gene: TRBV6-5; CDR3 protein: CASSYYPTVPTETQYF
V gene: TRBV29-1; CDR3 protein: CSVRQGYGYTF
V gene: TRBV7-2; CDR3 protein: CASREKGLPLGDTQYF
V gene: TRBV29-1; CDR3 protein: CSVEAPLKPRIEQFF
V gene: TRBV27; CDR3 protein: CASRPGPGQQNTEAFF